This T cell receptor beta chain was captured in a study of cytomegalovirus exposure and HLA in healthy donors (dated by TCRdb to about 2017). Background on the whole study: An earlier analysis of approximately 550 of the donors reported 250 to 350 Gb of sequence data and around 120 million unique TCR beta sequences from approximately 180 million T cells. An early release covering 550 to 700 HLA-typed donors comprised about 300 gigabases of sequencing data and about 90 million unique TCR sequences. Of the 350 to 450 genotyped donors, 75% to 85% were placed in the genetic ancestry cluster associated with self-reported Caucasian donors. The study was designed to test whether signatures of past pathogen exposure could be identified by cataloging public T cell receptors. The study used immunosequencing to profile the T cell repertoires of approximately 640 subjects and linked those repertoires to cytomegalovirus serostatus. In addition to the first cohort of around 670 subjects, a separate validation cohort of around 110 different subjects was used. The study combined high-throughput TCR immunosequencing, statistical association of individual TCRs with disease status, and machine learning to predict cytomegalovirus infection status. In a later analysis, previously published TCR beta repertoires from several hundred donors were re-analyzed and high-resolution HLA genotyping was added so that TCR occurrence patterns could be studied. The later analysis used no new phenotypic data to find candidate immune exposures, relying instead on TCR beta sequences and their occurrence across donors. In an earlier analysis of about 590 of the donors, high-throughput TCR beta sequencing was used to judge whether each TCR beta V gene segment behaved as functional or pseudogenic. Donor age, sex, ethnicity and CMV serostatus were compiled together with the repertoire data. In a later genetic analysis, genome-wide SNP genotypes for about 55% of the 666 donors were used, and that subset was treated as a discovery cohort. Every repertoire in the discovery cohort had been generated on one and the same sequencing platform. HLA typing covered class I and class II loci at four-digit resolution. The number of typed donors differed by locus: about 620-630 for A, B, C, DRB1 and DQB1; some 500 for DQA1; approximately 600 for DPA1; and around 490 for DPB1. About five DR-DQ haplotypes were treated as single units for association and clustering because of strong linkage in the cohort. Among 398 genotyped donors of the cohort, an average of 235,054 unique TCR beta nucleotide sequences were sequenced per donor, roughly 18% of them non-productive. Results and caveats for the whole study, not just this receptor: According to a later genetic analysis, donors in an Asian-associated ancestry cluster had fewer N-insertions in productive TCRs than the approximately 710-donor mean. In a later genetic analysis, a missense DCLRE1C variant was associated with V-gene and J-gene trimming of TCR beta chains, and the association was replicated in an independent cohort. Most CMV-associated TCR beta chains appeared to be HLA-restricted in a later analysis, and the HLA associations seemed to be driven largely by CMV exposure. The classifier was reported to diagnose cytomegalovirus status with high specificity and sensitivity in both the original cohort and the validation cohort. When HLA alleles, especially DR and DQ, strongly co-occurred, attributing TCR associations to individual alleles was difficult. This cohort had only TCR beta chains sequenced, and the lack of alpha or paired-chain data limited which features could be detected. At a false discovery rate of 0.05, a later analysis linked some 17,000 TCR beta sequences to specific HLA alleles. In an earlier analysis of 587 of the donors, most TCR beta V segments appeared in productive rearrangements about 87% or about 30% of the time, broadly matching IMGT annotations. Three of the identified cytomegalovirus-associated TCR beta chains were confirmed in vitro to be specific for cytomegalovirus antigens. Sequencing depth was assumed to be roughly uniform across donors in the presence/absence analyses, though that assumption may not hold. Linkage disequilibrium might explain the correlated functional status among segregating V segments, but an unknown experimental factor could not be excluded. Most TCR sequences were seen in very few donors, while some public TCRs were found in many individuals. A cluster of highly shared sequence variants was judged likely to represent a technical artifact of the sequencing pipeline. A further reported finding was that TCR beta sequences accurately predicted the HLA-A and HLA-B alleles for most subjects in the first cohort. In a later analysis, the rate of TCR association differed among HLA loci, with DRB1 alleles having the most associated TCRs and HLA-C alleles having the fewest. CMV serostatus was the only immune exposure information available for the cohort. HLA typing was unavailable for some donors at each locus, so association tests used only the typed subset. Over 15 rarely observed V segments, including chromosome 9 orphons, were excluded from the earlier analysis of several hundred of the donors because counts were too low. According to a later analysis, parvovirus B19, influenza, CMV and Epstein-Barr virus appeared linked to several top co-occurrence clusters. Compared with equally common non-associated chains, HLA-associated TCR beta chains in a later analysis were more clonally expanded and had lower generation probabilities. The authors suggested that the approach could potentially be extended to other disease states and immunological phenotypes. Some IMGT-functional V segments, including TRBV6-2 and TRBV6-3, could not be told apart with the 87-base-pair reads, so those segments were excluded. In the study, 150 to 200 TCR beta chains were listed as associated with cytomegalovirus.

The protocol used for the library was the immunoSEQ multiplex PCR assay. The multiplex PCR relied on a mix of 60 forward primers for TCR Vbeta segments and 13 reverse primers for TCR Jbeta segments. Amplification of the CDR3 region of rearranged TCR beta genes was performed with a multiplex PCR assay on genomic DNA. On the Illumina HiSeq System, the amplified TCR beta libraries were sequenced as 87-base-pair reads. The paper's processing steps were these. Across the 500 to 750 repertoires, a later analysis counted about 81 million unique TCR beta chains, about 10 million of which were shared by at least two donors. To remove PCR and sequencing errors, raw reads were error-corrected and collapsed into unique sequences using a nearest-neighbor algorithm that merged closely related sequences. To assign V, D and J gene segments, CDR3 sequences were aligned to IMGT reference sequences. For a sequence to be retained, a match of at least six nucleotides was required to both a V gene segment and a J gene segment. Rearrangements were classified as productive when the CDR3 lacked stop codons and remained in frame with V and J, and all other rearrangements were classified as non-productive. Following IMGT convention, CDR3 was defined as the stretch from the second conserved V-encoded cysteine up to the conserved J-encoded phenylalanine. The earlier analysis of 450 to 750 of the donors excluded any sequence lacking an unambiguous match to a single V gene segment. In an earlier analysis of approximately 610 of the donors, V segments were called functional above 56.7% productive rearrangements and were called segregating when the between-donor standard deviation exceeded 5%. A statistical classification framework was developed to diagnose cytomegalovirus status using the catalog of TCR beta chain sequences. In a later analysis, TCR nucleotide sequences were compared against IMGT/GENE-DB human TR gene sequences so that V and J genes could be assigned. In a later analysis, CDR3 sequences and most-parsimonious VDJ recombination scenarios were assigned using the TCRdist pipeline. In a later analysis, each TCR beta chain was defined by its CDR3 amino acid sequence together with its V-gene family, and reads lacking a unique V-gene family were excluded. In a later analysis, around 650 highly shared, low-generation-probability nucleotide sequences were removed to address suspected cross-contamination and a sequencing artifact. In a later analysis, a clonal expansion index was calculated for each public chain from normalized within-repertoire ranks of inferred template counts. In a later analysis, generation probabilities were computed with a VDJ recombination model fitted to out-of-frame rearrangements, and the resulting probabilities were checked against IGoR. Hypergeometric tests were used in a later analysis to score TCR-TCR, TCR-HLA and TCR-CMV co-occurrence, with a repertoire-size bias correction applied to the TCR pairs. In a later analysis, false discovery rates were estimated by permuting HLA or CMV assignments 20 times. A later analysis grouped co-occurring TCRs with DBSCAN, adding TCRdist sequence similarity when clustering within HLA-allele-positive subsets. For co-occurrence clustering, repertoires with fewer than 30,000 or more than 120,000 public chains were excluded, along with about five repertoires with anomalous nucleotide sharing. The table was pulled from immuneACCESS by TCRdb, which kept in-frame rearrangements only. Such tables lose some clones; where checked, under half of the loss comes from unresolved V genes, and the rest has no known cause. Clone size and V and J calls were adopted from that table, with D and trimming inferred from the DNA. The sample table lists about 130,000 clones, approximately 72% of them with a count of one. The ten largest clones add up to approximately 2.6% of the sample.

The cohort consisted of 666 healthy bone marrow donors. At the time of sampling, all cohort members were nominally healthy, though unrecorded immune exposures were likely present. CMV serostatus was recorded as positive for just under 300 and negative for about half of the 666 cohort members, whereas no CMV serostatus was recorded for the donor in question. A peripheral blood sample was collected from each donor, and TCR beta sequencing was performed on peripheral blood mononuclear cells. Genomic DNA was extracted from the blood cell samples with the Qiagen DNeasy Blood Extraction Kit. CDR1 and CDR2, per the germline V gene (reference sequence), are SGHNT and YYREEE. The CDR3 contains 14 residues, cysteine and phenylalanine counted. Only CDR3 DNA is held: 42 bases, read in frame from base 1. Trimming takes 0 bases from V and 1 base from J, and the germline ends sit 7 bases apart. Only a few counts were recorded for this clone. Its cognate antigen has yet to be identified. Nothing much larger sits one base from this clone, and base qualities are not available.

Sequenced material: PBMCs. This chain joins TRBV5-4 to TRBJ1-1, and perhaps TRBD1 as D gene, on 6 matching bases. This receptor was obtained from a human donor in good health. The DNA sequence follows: TGTGCCAGCAGCTTGGGCAGGGGGAACACTGAAGCTTTCTTT. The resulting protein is CASSLGRGNTEAFF.